This entry describes one T cell receptor beta chain. Authors' analysis steps: Researchers report that nucleated cell counts were estimated from reference gene primer amplification. Using immunoSEQ multiplex PCR, the repertoire was profiled, and TCRdb retains in-frame clones only, with some absent. The V and J calls and the clone size are those of that table, but D and trimming were determined from the DNA. The sample includes fewer than 350,000 clones, around 89% of them seen just once. This record comes from a study of blood T cell repertoires in COVID-19. For the study at large: From T cells, B-cell-depleted T cells, or PBMCs came the material, which was cDNA or gDNA.

The CDR3 has 17 amino acids. V shed 8 bases, J shed 6 bases, and the junction held 15 bases outside the gene matches. CDR1 is SNHLY and CDR2 is FYNNEI in the germline V gene. This receptor was identified in a woman under 30 with acute COVID-19. Sequenced input: PBMCs or T cells enriched from blood (not recorded which). The chain couples TRBV2 to TRBJ1-4, with 10 bases lining up with TRBD1. CDR3 nucleotides: TGTGCCAGCCGCAGACAGGGGGCGATGGGAAGGGATGAAAAACTGTTTTTT. Translation: CASRRQGAMGRDEKLFF.